The T cell receptor beta chain described here comes from a study of patients and donors after allogeneic stem cell transplantation. TCRdb independently ran MiXCR on the RT-PCR reads; one entry per CDR3 protein. The sample includes roughly 960,000 distinct CDR3 sequences, under 20% of them seen just once. The CDR3 covers 14 residues. After removal of 5 bases from V and 8 bases from J, the junction contained 9 bases not matched to a gene. CDR1 is SEHNR and CDR2 is FQNEAQ in the germline V gene (reference sequence). This receptor was taken from a human donor who was either an allogeneic HSCT recipient or a stem cell or donor lymphocyte infusion donor (not recorded which). It is not recorded whose cells these are; they may come from a transplant donor. The chain is built from TRBV7-9 and TRBJ2-1; 7 nucleotides agree with TRBD1. Sample: blood, either unsorted or a sorted T cell fraction (not recorded which). The CDR3 DNA sequence: TGTGCCAGCAGCCATGGACAGGAGCTCGATGAGCAGTTCTTC. Its translation is CASSHGQELDEQFF.